This TCR beta chain was found in a study of control samples from healthy donors and cancer patients. The method was immunoSEQ multiplex PCR; TCRdb's version includes in-frame clones alone and lacks a portion of them. In the table there are 73,000 or so clones, about 90% of which are singletons. This CDR3 is 11 amino acids long. Trimming took off 5 bases at V and 6 bases at J, with 9 bases between the two ends. Germline V gene sequence: CDR1 SQVTM, CDR2 ANQGSEA. This chain connects TRBV29-1 to TRBJ2-3, with no clear D. This clonotype was obtained from a woman in her fifties or sixties in good health. The sample was blood. The chain's CDR3 is CSVRVGDTQYF. The CDR3, as DNA: TGCAGCGTTCGAGTTGGGGATACGCAGTATTTT.